These T cell receptor beta chains were read from a single sample in a study of T cell responses to AZD1222 COVID-19 vaccine. The protocol was immunoSEQ multiplex PCR, while the TCRdb copy is restricted to in-frame clones and leaves out a portion. There are 100,000 to 150,000 clones in the sample; approximately 88% occur only once, and about 29% lies in the top ten. Source: peripheral blood, taken on day 0 of AZD1222 vaccination. Receptors were obtained from an adult in good health. CDR3s include the opening cysteine and the closing phenylalanine or tryptophan. Fields, in order: V gene, J gene, CDR3 length, D gene, clone size, CDR3 DNA, CDR3 protein. The D gene is left open where the match is weak. Not all rows give a size; the values are once, few, many and, for expanded clones, a class.

V gene: TRBV7-2
J gene: TRBJ2-1
CDR3 length: 15
D gene: -
clone size: -
CDR3 DNA: TGTGCCAGCAGCTTTCGGTCTATACACCGCAATGAGCAGTTCTTC
CDR3 protein: CASSFRSIHRNEQFF

V gene: TRBV2
J gene: TRBJ2-5
CDR3 length: 15
D gene: TRBD2
clone size: -
CDR3 DNA: TGTGCCAGCAGTGAAAAGGGGAGGGGTGGCGAGACCCAGTACTTC
CDR3 protein: CASSEKGRGGETQYF

V gene: TRBV6-2/TRBV6-3
J gene: TRBJ2-2
CDR3 length: 15
D gene: -
clone size: -
CDR3 DNA: TGTGCCAGCAGTTTGTCGGGAGCTGGCACCGGGGAGCTGTTTTTT
CDR3 protein: CASSLSGAGTGELFF

V gene: TRBV30
J gene: TRBJ2-7
CDR3 length: 16
D gene: TRBD1
clone size: -
CDR3 DNA: TGTGCCTGGAGTGTTTGGCCGGGACAGGGGCTCTACGAGCAGTACTTC
CDR3 protein: CAWSVWPGQGLYEQYF

V gene: TRBV7-2
J gene: TRBJ2-2
CDR3 length: 16
D gene: TRBD2
clone size: -
CDR3 DNA: TGTGCCAGCAGCTTAATAGCGGGGGGAAACACCGGGGAGCTGTTTTTT
CDR3 protein: CASSLIAGGNTGELFF

V gene: TRBV7-8
J gene: TRBJ2-5
CDR3 length: 15
D gene: -
clone size: -
CDR3 DNA: TGTGCCAGCAGCGTAATGGGGGCAGGAGTTGAGACCCAGTACTTC
CDR3 protein: CASSVMGAGVETQYF

V gene: TRBV27
J gene: TRBJ1-4
CDR3 length: 15
D gene: -
clone size: -
CDR3 DNA: TGTGCCAGCAGAAGCAGCGGGGCAACTAATGAAAAACTGTTTTTT
CDR3 protein: CASRSSGATNEKLFF

V gene: TRBV27
J gene: TRBJ2-1
CDR3 length: 15
D gene: TRBD2
clone size: -
CDR3 DNA: TGTGCCAGCAGTCTTCTAGCGGGGGTTGACAATGAGCAGTTCTTC
CDR3 protein: CASSLLAGVDNEQFF

V gene: TRBV3-1/TRBV3-2
J gene: TRBJ1-2
CDR3 length: 15
D gene: -
clone size: -
CDR3 DNA: TGTGCCAGCAGCCAAGAGGCAGGGGCGCAGAGTGGCTACACCTTC
CDR3 protein: CASSQEAGAQSGYTF

V gene: TRBV6-5
J gene: TRBJ2-5
CDR3 length: 15
D gene: -
clone size: -
CDR3 DNA: TGTGCCAGCAGTCCCCGAACCGGGACTCCAACGACCCAGTACTTC
CDR3 protein: CASSPRTGTPTTQYF

V gene: TRBV12-2
J gene: TRBJ1-6
CDR3 length: 14
D gene: -
clone size: medium-sized
CDR3 DNA: TGTGCAAGTCGCCGGGACAGGGGGCCTTCACCCCTCCACTTT
CDR3 protein: CASRRDRGPSPLHF

V gene: TRBV7-9
J gene: TRBJ1-3
CDR3 length: 15
D gene: TRBD1
clone size: -
CDR3 DNA: TGTGCCAGCAGCAACGACAGGGGAAAAGGAAACACCATATATTTT
CDR3 protein: CASSNDRGKGNTIYF

V gene: TRBV6-1
J gene: TRBJ2-7
CDR3 length: 15
D gene: TRBD1
clone size: -
CDR3 DNA: TGTGCCAGCAGACCGACAGGGTTCTCCCTTTACGAGCAGTACTTC
CDR3 protein: CASRPTGFSLYEQYF

V gene: TRBV30
J gene: TRBJ1-6
CDR3 length: 15
D gene: TRBD1
clone size: -
CDR3 DNA: TGTGCCTGGGCACAGGGGGGGTCCTATAATTCACCCCTCCACTTT
CDR3 protein: CAWAQGGSYNSPLHF

V gene: TRBV7-2
J gene: TRBJ1-2
CDR3 length: 13
D gene: TRBD1
clone size: -
CDR3 DNA: TGTGCCAGCAGCCAGGGGGGAGACTATGGCTACACCTTC
CDR3 protein: CASSQGGDYGYTF

V gene: TRBV28
J gene: TRBJ1-6
CDR3 length: 13
D gene: -
clone size: once
CDR3 DNA: TGTGCCAGCCGACTAGGCTCGAATTCACCCCTCCACTTT
CDR3 protein: CASRLGSNSPLHF

V gene: TRBV10-3
J gene: TRBJ1-2
CDR3 length: 15
D gene: -
clone size: -
CDR3 DNA: TGTGCCATCAGTGAGAGGGGGGAAGCTAACTATGGCTACACCTTC
CDR3 protein: CAISERGEANYGYTF

V gene: TRBV11-1
J gene: TRBJ1-6
CDR3 length: 15
D gene: -
clone size: -
CDR3 DNA: TGTGCCAGCAGCTTAAATGGCCGGTATAATTCACCCCTCCACTTT
CDR3 protein: CASSLNGRYNSPLHF

V gene: TRBV2
J gene: TRBJ2-5
CDR3 length: 13
D gene: TRBD1
clone size: -
CDR3 DNA: TGTGCCAGCAGTACGGCAGGGGGTGAGACCCAGTACTTC
CDR3 protein: CASSTAGGETQYF

V gene: TRBV30
J gene: TRBJ1-5
CDR3 length: 15
D gene: -
clone size: -
CDR3 DNA: TGTGCCTGGAGTTCCCCTGACAGCCGCAATCGGCCCCAGCATTTT
CDR3 protein: CAWSSPDSRNRPQHF

V gene: TRBV28
J gene: TRBJ1-2
CDR3 length: 14
D gene: TRBD1
clone size: -
CDR3 DNA: TGTGCCAGCAGTTCCCCGACAGGGGCGGATGGCTACACCTTC
CDR3 protein: CASSSPTGADGYTF

V gene: TRBV7-2
J gene: TRBJ1-2
CDR3 length: 15
D gene: -
clone size: once
CDR3 DNA: TGTGCCAGCAGCTTAGCGTCAGGGCCGAACTATGGCTACACCTTC
CDR3 protein: CASSLASGPNYGYTF

V gene: TRBV20-1
J gene: TRBJ1-1
CDR3 length: 13
D gene: -
clone size: -
CDR3 DNA: TGCAGTGCTAGTCAGGGTATGAAGCCTGAAGCTTTCTTT
CDR3 protein: CSASQGMKPEAFF

V gene: TRBV4-1
J gene: TRBJ2-3
CDR3 length: 16
D gene: -
clone size: -
CDR3 DNA: TGCGCCAGCAGCCAAGAAGTAGCGGTGAGCACAGATACGCAGTATTTT
CDR3 protein: CASSQEVAVSTDTQYF

V gene: TRBV3-1/TRBV3-2
J gene: TRBJ2-3
CDR3 length: 18
D gene: -
clone size: -
CDR3 DNA: TGTGCCAGCAGCCAATCCTGGCCAGCAAGGGGTAGCACAGATACGCAGTATTTT
CDR3 protein: CASSQSWPARGSTDTQYF

V gene: TRBV6-5
J gene: TRBJ1-2
CDR3 length: 13
D gene: -
clone size: -
CDR3 DNA: TGTGCCAGCAGTCGGGCAGGGAACTATGGCTACACCTTC
CDR3 protein: CASSRAGNYGYTF

V gene: TRBV4-3
J gene: TRBJ1-4
CDR3 length: 18
D gene: TRBD1
clone size: -
CDR3 DNA: TGCGCCAGCAGCCAAGTCTCCCTGTATGGGACAGGGGATGAAAAACTGTTTTTT
CDR3 protein: CASSQVSLYGTGDEKLFF

V gene: TRBV24-1
J gene: TRBJ2-1
CDR3 length: 15
D gene: TRBD2
clone size: -
CDR3 DNA: TGTGCCACCAGTGAAGGACTAGCGGCGTACAATGAGCAGTTCTTC
CDR3 protein: CATSEGLAAYNEQFF

V gene: TRBV7-9
J gene: TRBJ2-7
CDR3 length: 17
D gene: TRBD2
clone size: -
CDR3 DNA: TGTGCCAGCAGCTTAGGGGGCCCGGGGGTAGCGGGAAGCGAGCAGTACTTC
CDR3 protein: CASSLGGPGVAGSEQYF

V gene: TRBV18
J gene: TRBJ2-3
CDR3 length: 15
D gene: TRBD2
clone size: -
CDR3 DNA: TGTGCCAGCTCACTGAGCGGGGGTTGGACAGATACGCAGTATTTT
CDR3 protein: CASSLSGGWTDTQYF

V gene: TRBV29-1
J gene: TRBJ1-1
CDR3 length: 15
D gene: -
clone size: -
CDR3 DNA: TGCAGCGTAACCGGGAGGAGGGATATGAACACTGAAGCTTTCTTT
CDR3 protein: CSVTGRRDMNTEAFF

V gene: TRBV7-3
J gene: TRBJ2-1
CDR3 length: 15
D gene: -
clone size: -
CDR3 DNA: TGTGCCAGCAGCCGAAGTTTACAGGACTACAATGAGCAGTTCTTC
CDR3 protein: CASSRSLQDYNEQFF

V gene: TRBV3-1/TRBV3-2
J gene: TRBJ1-1
CDR3 length: 12
D gene: -
clone size: few
CDR3 DNA: TGTGCCAGCAGCCCTATACAGGGCGAAGCTTTCTTT
CDR3 protein: CASSPIQGEAFF

V gene: TRBV14
J gene: TRBJ1-2
CDR3 length: 13
D gene: -
clone size: -
CDR3 DNA: TGTGCCAGCAGCCAAGTGTCAGGTGATGGCTACACCTTC
CDR3 protein: CASSQVSGDGYTF

V gene: TRBV10-3
J gene: TRBJ1-1
CDR3 length: 14
D gene: TRBD1
clone size: -
CDR3 DNA: TGTGCCATCAGACAGGGGGGGACGTTCACTGAAGCTTTCTTT
CDR3 protein: CAIRQGGTFTEAFF

V gene: TRBV9
J gene: TRBJ2-5
CDR3 length: 14
D gene: -
clone size: -
CDR3 DNA: TGTGCCAGCAGCGGACATGGATCTCTGGAGACCCAGTACTTC
CDR3 protein: CASSGHGSLETQYF

V gene: TRBV29-1
J gene: TRBJ1-1
CDR3 length: 13
D gene: -
clone size: -
CDR3 DNA: TGCAGCGTTGCCGGGACGGTGAACACTGAAGCTTTCTTT
CDR3 protein: CSVAGTVNTEAFF

V gene: TRBV3-1/TRBV3-2
J gene: TRBJ1-1
CDR3 length: 11
D gene: -
clone size: -
CDR3 DNA: TGTGCCAGCAGGGGGCCGGCTGAAGCTTTCTTT
CDR3 protein: CASRGPAEAFF

V gene: TRBV7-9
J gene: TRBJ1-6
CDR3 length: 16
D gene: -
clone size: -
CDR3 DNA: TGTGCCAGCAGCTTACTCGCGGCAGGGGATAATTCACCCCTCCACTTT
CDR3 protein: CASSLLAAGDNSPLHF

V gene: TRBV5-6
J gene: TRBJ1-2
CDR3 length: 16
D gene: -
clone size: -
CDR3 DNA: TGTGCCAGCAGCCCCCTCGGGACACAATCTAACTATGGCTACACCTTC
CDR3 protein: CASSPLGTQSNYGYTF

V gene: TRBV5-4
J gene: TRBJ1-1
CDR3 length: 14
D gene: TRBD1
clone size: -
CDR3 DNA: TGTGCCAGCAGCTTGGAACAGGGGGTGGCTGAAGCTTTCTTT
CDR3 protein: CASSLEQGVAEAFF

V gene: TRBV7-3
J gene: TRBJ1-1
CDR3 length: 14
D gene: -
clone size: -
CDR3 DNA: TGTGCCAGCAGCCCTACCGACATGAACACTGAAGCTTTCTTT
CDR3 protein: CASSPTDMNTEAFF

V gene: TRBV6-4
J gene: TRBJ1-5
CDR3 length: 17
D gene: -
clone size: -
CDR3 DNA: TGTGCCAGCAGCGGTAAAATGGGGTCTAAAAGCAATCAGCCCCAGCATTTT
CDR3 protein: CASSGKMGSKSNQPQHF